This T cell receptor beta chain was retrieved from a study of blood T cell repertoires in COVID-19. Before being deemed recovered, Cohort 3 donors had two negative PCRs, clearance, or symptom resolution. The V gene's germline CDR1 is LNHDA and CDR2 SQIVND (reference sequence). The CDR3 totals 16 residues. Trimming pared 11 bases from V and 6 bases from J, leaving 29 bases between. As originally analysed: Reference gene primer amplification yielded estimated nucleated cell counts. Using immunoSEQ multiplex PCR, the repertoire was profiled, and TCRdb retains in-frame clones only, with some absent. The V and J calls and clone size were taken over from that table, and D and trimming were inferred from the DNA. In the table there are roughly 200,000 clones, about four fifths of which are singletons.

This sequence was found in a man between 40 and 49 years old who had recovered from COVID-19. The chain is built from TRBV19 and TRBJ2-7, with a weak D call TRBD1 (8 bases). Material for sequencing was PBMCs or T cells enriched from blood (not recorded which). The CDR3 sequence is CAAWGGSGQGLREQYV. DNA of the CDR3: TGTGCCGCCTGGGGGGGGAGTGGACAGGGCCTTCGCGAGCAGTACGTC.